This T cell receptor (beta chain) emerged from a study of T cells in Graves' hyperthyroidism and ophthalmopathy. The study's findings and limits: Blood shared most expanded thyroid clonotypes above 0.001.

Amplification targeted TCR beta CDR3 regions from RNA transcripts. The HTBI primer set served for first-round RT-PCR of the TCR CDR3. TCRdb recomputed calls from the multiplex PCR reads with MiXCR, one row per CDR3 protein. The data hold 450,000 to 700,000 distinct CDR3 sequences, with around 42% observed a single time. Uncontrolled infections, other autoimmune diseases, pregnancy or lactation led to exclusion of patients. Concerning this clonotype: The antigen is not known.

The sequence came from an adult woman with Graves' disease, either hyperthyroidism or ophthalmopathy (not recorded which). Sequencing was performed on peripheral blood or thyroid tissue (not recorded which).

The CDR3 loop is CATSRDGVDEQFF. In DNA form, the CDR3 reads TGTGCCACCAGCAGAGATGGAGTGGATGAGCAGTTCTTC. The chain has TRBV15 and TRBJ2-1; D gene unclear. The CDR3 length is 13 residues. The V gene's germline CDR1 is LNHNV and CDR2 YYDKDF (reference sequence). V gave up 0 bases and J gave up 8 bases, with 8 bases separating them.